This paragraph reports one T cell receptor beta chain. This sample is drawn from a study of technical replicates of blood from a few donors. In germline, CDR1 is MGHRA, CDR2 YSYEKL. With 1 base removed from V and 2 bases from J, the gap between germline ends came to 8 bases. The CDR3 contains 14 residues. Clones were sequenced by immunoSEQ multiplex PCR, and TCRdb holds only the in-frame ones, with some missing. The sample has tens of thousands of clones; 95% are singletons. The V gene is TRBV4-1, the J gene TRBJ1-2; D unresolved. The sequence was collected from a human donor in good health. Sequenced material: T cells isolated from PBMCs. CDR3 DNA sequence: TGCGCCAGCAGCCAAGCTCGGGAGAACTATGGCTACACCTTC. This encodes CASSQARENYGYTF.